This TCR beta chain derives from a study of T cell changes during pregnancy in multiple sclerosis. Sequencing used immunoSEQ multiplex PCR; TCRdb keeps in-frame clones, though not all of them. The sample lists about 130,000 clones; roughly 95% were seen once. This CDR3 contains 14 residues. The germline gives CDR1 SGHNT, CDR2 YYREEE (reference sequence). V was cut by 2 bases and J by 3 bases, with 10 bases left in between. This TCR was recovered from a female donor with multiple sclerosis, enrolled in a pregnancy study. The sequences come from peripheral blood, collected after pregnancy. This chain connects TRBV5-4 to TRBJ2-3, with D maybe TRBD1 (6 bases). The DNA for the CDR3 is TGTGCCAGCAGCTTCGGACAGAAAACAGATACGCAGTATTTT. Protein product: CASSFGQKTDTQYF.